Sequencing of this T cell receptor (beta chain) was carried out in a study of cytomegalovirus exposure and HLA in healthy donors. Use of 60 Vbeta and 13 Jbeta primers characterized the PCR. Assay: immunoSEQ multiplex PCR; the TCRdb copy retains only in-frame clones and omits some. The table lists 150,000 to 200,000 clones. The sequence was obtained from a man aged 25 to 40 in good health and CMV-seronegative. The specimen was PBMCs.

CDR3 in amino acids: CASSPSPGNLEGTDTQYF. The DNA of the CDR3 is TGTGCCAGCAGCCCCTCCCCCGGGAACCTTGAGGGCACAGATACGCAGTATTTT. J is TRBJ2-3 and V is TRBV11-2, with D perhaps matching TRBD2 (5 bases). The CDR3 consists of 18 residues. V was shortened by 5 bases and J by 1 base, with 22 bases between the two germline ends. Germline CDR1 SGHAT, CDR2 FQNNGV.